The 15 T cell receptor beta chains reported below all come from one sample, sequenced in a study of cytomegalovirus exposure and HLA in healthy donors. Method: immunoSEQ multiplex PCR; TCRdb's copy keeps in-frame clones and lacks some. The repertoire has about 160,000 clones, roughly 86% of them found once; the top ten carry around 10%. The sample was PBMCs. The receptor source for this set is a woman aged 18-35 years in good health and CMV-seropositive.

The gene calls are TRBV9 and TRBJ2-7, with D perhaps TRBD2 (5 bases). V lost 1 base to trimming and J lost 0 bases, with 11 bases between them. Germline V gene data show CDR1 as SGDLS and CDR2 as YYNGEE. The CDR3 length is 15 residues. In DNA form, the CDR3 reads TGTGCCAGCAGCGTACTCGGAGGCTCCTCCTACGAGCAGTACTTC. Its translation is CASSVLGGSSYEQYF. Full variable domain (outside the CDR3, taken from reference TRBV9 and TRBJ2-7): DSGVTQTPKHLITATGQRVTLRCSPRSGDLSVYWYQQSLDQGLQFLIQYYNGEERAKGNILERFSAQQFPDLHSELNLSSLELGDSALYFCASSVLGGSSYEQYFGPGTRLTVT.

This clone was detected only once. This rearrangement joins TRBV25-1 to TRBJ2-6, with TRBD1 identical over 9 bases. CDR1 is MGHDK, CDR2 SYGVNS, per germline. The CDR3 has 15 amino acids. J was trimmed by 7 bases and V by 6 bases; bases with no gene match: 7. The chain's CDR3 is CASSGTGKKANVLTF. The CDR3 coding sequence is TGTGCCAGCAGCGGGACAGGGAAGAAAGCCAACGTCCTGACTTTC.

This clone was detected only once. The same CDR3 is also encoded by other DNA sequences in this sample. The chain uses TRBV7-2 and TRBJ2-7; D gene uncertain. Trimming stripped 2 bases from V and 1 base from J, with 3 bases between. Germline loops: CDR1 SGHTA, CDR2 FQGNSA. This CDR3 has 12 residues. CDR3 in amino acids: CASSLSSYEQYF. The CDR3 coding sequence is TGTGCCAGCAGCTTATCTTCCTACGAGCAGTACTTC.

The chain carries TRBV30 and TRBJ2-3, with 13 bases identical to TRBD2. This CDR3 spans 17 amino acids. The V segment lost 1 base and the J segment 7 bases; nucleotides outside the gene matches: 11. Germline assignment: CDR1 GTSNPN and CDR2 SVGIG (reference sequence). CDR3: CAWSALGLAGVTNTQYF. The CDR3 bases are TGTGCCTGGAGTGCCCTCGGACTAGCGGGAGTGACGAATACGCAGTATTTT. Based on the CDR3 plus reference TRBV30 and TRBJ2-3, the full variable domain is SQTIHQWPATLVQPVGSPLSLECTVEGTSNPNLYWYRQAAGRGLQLLFYSVGIGQISSEVPQNLSASRPQDRQFILSSKKLLLSDSGFYLCAWSALGLAGVTNTQYFGPGTRLTVL.

The chain recombines TRBV7-9 with TRBJ2-3; 9 bases agree with TRBD1. CDR1 SEHNR and CDR2 FQNEAQ come from the germline V gene (reference sequence). This CDR3 contains 16 residues. Trimming at V came to 4 bases and at J to 0 bases, leaving 5 bases not matched to a gene. In nucleotides, the CDR3 is TGTGCCAGCAGCTCCCTGGACAGGGGCAGCACAGATACGCAGTATTTT. Amino acids: CASSSLDRGSTDTQYF.

This clone was recorded once. J is TRBJ1-5 and V is TRBV5-4, with D perhaps TRBD1 (5 bases). This CDR3 has 13 residues. Trimming shortened V by 5 bases and J by 5 bases, and 11 bases separated the two germline ends. Germline V gives CDR1 SGHNT, CDR2 YYREEE (reference sequence). CDR3 coding DNA: TGTGCCAGCAGTACAGGTTTAGATCAGCCCCAGCATTTT. Residues: CASSTGLDQPQHF. The full variable domain, rest sourced from reference TRBV5-4 and TRBJ1-5, is ETGVTQSPTHLIKTRGQQVTLRCSSQSGHNTVSWYQQALGQGPQFIFQYYREEENGRGNFPPRFSGLQFPNYSSELNVNALELDDSALYLCASSTGLDQPQHFGDGTRLSIL.

The V gene is TRBV10-3, the J gene TRBJ2-7, with 7 bases that match TRBD2. Trimming cost V 10 bases and J 5 bases; bases outside gene matches: 14. Germline-derived CDR1 and CDR2 are ENHRY and SYGVKD. This CDR3 spans 14 amino acids. CDR3 region: CASAEAGVPHEQYF. CDR3 nucleotides: TGTGCCAGCGCCGAGGCGGGAGTCCCCCACGAGCAGTACTTC.

The V call is TRBV25-1, the J call TRBJ1-1; 9 nucleotides match TRBD1. Germline-derived CDR1 and CDR2 are MGHDK and SYGVNS. The CDR3 runs to 15 residues. V lost 7 bases and J lost 1; bases outside the gene matches: 7. The CDR3 spells CASTLGTGWNTEAFF. The CDR3, as DNA: TGTGCCAGCACCCTGGGGACAGGGTGGAACACTGAAGCTTTCTTT.

The chain carries TRBV9 and TRBJ1-5; TRBD1 agrees at 7 bases. The germline gives CDR1 SGDLS, CDR2 YYNGEE. The CDR3 covers 15 residues. V trimming: 4 bases; J trimming: 0 bases; junction bases outside the gene matches: 4. CDR3 residues: CASSPGQHSNQPQHF. The CDR3 DNA sequence: TGTGCCAGCAGCCCGGGACAGCATAGCAATCAGCCCCAGCATTTT.

The CDR3 loop is CASSQDSGAGGNNEQFF. The CDR3 DNA follows: TGTGCCAGCAGCCAAGATTCGGGAGCGGGAGGAAACAATGAGCAGTTCTTC. V gene TRBV4-2 combines with J gene TRBJ2-1; 9 nucleotides line up with TRBD2. J was trimmed by 5 bases and V by 0 bases; bases with no gene match: 8. This CDR3 is built from 17 residues. Germline V gives CDR1 LGHNA, CDR2 YNFKEQ.

This clone appeared once. The chain joins TRBV15 to TRBJ1-3; a weak D match, TRBD1 (5 bases). V lost 1 base and J lost 4, with 20 bases in between. Germline V CDR1 and CDR2: LNHNV, YYDKDF (reference sequence). CDR3 length equals 18 residues. For the CDR3, the DNA is TGTGCCACCAGCAGAGGGGATTACGACAGCGGGGCAGGAAACACCATATATTTT. It is translated as CATSRGDYDSGAGNTIYF. The full variable domain, with the rest looked up from reference TRBV15 and TRBJ1-3, is DAMVIQNPRYQVTQFGKPVTLSCSQTLNHNVMYWYQQKSSQAPKLLFHYYDKDFNNEADTPDNFQSRRPNTSFCFLDIRSPGLGDTAMYLCATSRGDYDSGAGNTIYFGEGSWLTVV.

This clone was counted between two and nine times. The chain carries TRBV6-5 and TRBJ2-5; TRBD1 agrees at 7 bases. V was pared by 0 bases and J by 1 base, with 5 bases of the junction left unmatched. CDR1 and CDR2 (germline): MNHEY, SVGAGI. CDR3 size: 16 residues. Here the CDR3 reads CASSYSGDRAQETQYF. Written as DNA, the CDR3 is TGTGCCAGCAGTTACTCAGGAGACAGGGCCCAAGAGACCCAGTACTTC.

The CDR3 is CASSITAAGGELFF. As DNA, the CDR3 is TGTGCCAGTAGTATAACAGCTGCAGGAGGGGAGCTGTTTTTT. This chain links TRBV19 with TRBJ2-2; D uncertain. The CDR3 is 14 amino acids. V dropped 2 bases and J dropped 8 bases, with 12 bases sitting between them. Germline lookup yields CDR1 LNHDA and CDR2 SQIVND (reference sequence).

V is TRBV5-6 and J is TRBJ1-5; weak D call: TRBD1 (6 bases). V was shortened by 3 bases and J by 0 bases, with 13 bases between the two germline ends. The CDR3 totals 16 residues. Germline V gene lookup returns CDR1 SGHDT and CDR2 YYEEEE. The CDR3 bases are TGTGCCAGCAGCTCGTACAGGGCTTATAGCAATCAGCCCCAGCATTTT. Encoded protein: CASSSYRAYSNQPQHF.

The genes are TRBV7-3 and TRBJ1-1; D is perhaps TRBD1 (6 bases). The CDR3 totals 14 residues. From germline, CDR1 is SGHTA and CDR2 FQGTGA. The V and J ends lost 5 bases and 2 bases respectively, with 12 bases between them. The CDR3 loop reads CASSPSGANTEAFF. CDR3 in DNA: TGTGCCAGCAGCCCGTCAGGGGCAAACACTGAAGCTTTCTTT. Full variable domain (outside the CDR3, taken from reference TRBV7-3 and TRBJ1-1): GAGVSQTPSNKVTEKGKYVELRCDPISGHTALYWYRQSLGQGPEFLIYFQGTGAADDSGLPNDRFFAVRPEGSVSTLKIQRTERGDSAVYLCASSPSGANTEAFFGQGTRLTVV.